This T cell receptor beta chain is drawn from a study of beta chain features in type 1 diabetes. In the study overall: Comparable age, gender and cell yields were observed in patients relative to healthy donors. Some 99 million sorted cells were examined across all samples. Study results and caveats: Among patients with Type 1 diabetes, TCRB CDR3s were moderately but significantly shorter in every one of the four CD4+ subsets. Shorter templates may be favored by PCR, equally so in patients and controls.

There are a few counts of this clone. Its target is unknown. TCRB transcripts that were expressed got sequenced, as all of the isolated RNA had been reverse transcribed. Sequencing was performed with immunoSEQ multiplex PCR; in TCRdb, only in-frame clones are kept and a portion is missing. There are some 700,000 clones in the sample; 13% occur only once, and about 0.02% lies in the top ten. This CDR3 spans 15 amino acids. Germline values: CDR1 SGHRS, CDR2 YFSETQ. V lost 7 bases to trimming and J lost 3 bases; unmatched junction nucleotides: 6. The source of this sequence is a man younger than 35 with type 1 diabetes. The specimen was naive CD4+ T cells from blood. V is TRBV5-1 and J is TRBJ1-4; 10 positions agree with TRBD1. CDR3: CASSRQGASNEKLFF. The CDR3 region has the DNA TGCGCCAGCTCCCGACAGGGGGCTTCTAATGAAAAACTGTTTTTT.